These 30 T cell receptor beta chains came from one sample sequenced in a study of blood T cell repertoires in COVID-19. Sequencing used immunoSEQ multiplex PCR; TCRdb keeps in-frame clones, though not all of them. Here the sample spans 200,000 to 300,000 clones, roughly nine tenths being singletons. The sequenced sample consisted of PBMCs or T cells enriched from blood (not recorded which). These receptor sequences come from a young woman who had recovered from COVID-19.

This clone was recorded at least ten times. The chain has TRBV10-3 and TRBJ1-5, with D unclear. Per germline, CDR1 ENHRY and CDR2 SYGVKD. The CDR3 has 16 amino acids. With 4 bases removed from V and 0 bases from J, the gap between germline ends came to 13 bases. The DNA of the CDR3 is TGTGCCATCAGTGCTAAGTGGAGTTATAGCAATCAGCCCCAGCATTTT. Amino acids: CAISAKWSYSNQPQHF.

The V call is TRBV18, the J call TRBJ1-1, with D possibly being TRBD1 (6 bases). The germline CDR1 and CDR2 sequences are KGHSH and LQKENI. The CDR3 runs 16 residues. The ends were cut back, 3 bases at V and 1 base at J, with 15 bases in the middle. This CDR3 reads CASSPTRTGPNTEAFF. CDR3 nucleotide sequence: TGTGCCAGCTCACCGACACGAACAGGGCCGAACACTGAAGCTTTCTTT.

DNA for the CDR3: TGTGCCAGCAGTTCGTCCGTAGCGGGGGGGACCTACGAGCAGTACTTC. Translated: CASSSSVAGGTYEQYF. The chain couples TRBV6-5 to TRBJ2-7; 11 bases agree with TRBD2. This CDR3 has 16 amino acids. The ends lost 4 bases at V and 2 bases at J; junction bases unmatched: 7. Germline V gives CDR1 MNHEY, CDR2 SVGAGI.

CDR3 in amino acids: CASRPVLTSGSNEQFF. Written as DNA, the CDR3 is TGTGCCAGCAGGCCTGTCCTTACTAGCGGGAGTAATGAGCAGTTCTTC. V and J are TRBV7-2 and TRBJ2-1; 11 positions match TRBD2. V lost 6 bases to trimming and J lost 7 bases; unmatched junction nucleotides: 11. This CDR3 spans 16 amino acids. The germline V gene encodes CDR1 SGHTA and CDR2 FQGNSA.

The chain is built from TRBV7-8 and TRBJ2-2, with a tentative D call TRBD1 (5 bases). The CDR3 extends over 16 amino acids. CDR1 is SGHVS, CDR2 FQNEAQ, per germline. V lost 2 bases and J 0 bases, leaving 10 bases between the germline ends. The CDR3 sequence: CASSLRQYANTGELFF. The CDR3 coding sequence is TGTGCCAGCAGCTTAAGACAGTACGCGAACACCGGGGAGCTGTTTTTT.

The rearrangement joins TRBV7-2 to TRBJ2-6; possibly TRBD2 for D (5 bases). Trimming stripped 3 bases from V and 1 base from J, with 13 bases between. CDR1 and CDR2 (germline): SGHTA, FQGNSA. This CDR3 has 17 residues. CDR3 nucleotides: TGTGCCAGCAGCTTGATCAGAACGGGGTCTGGGGCCAACGTCCTGACTTTC. Residues: CASSLIRTGSGANVLTF.

Points on this clone: Other DNA sequences in the sample encode the same CDR3. The chain uses TRBV7-9 and TRBJ1-4; 10 positions agree with TRBD1. This CDR3 is 14 amino acids long. The J segment lost 7 bases and the V segment lost 5 bases, leaving 4 bases of the junction unmatched. Germline CDR1 is SEHNR and CDR2 is FQNEAQ (reference sequence). CDR3 sequence: CASSLTGGGEKLFF. Written as DNA, the CDR3 is TGTGCCAGCAGCCTGACAGGGGGCGGTGAAAAACTGTTTTTT.

The chain couples TRBV3-1 (or the pseudogene TRBV3-2) to TRBJ1-5, with a possible D match to TRBD1 (5 bases). The germline V and J ends were trimmed by 1 base and 4 bases, with 11 bases remaining between them. There are 15 residues in the CDR3. Germline loops: CDR1 LGHDT, CDR2 YNNKEL (reference sequence). CDR3 protein: CASSQGRVWNQPQHF. CDR3 nucleotide sequence: TGTGCCAGCAGCCAAGGCAGGGTTTGGAATCAGCCCCAGCATTTT.

CDR3 DNA sequence: TGTGCCAGCAGTGAAGGAGAAGTGGGCAGGGGGGATAATGAAAAACTGTTTTTT. This encodes CASSEGEVGRGDNEKLFF. The chain has TRBV2 and TRBJ1-4; TRBD1 agrees at 7 bases. Germline lookup yields CDR1 SNHLY and CDR2 FYNNEI. V was pared by 1 base and J by 4 bases, with 12 bases of the junction left unmatched. The CDR3 contains 18 residues.

The chain employs TRBV3-1 (or the pseudogene TRBV3-2) and TRBJ2-1; 7 bases align to TRBD1. The V gene's germline CDR1 is LGHDT and CDR2 YNNKEL (reference sequence). Trimming removed 4 bases from V and 5 bases from J; junction bases left unmatched: 14. The CDR3 length is 17 residues. CDR3 sequence: CASSPRSRDRSHNEQFF. The CDR3 DNA sequence: TGTGCCAGCAGCCCGCGATCCCGGGACAGAAGCCACAATGAGCAGTTCTTC.

The chain joins TRBV28 to TRBJ1-6, with D possibly matching TRBD1 (6 bases). This CDR3 comprises 16 residues. V lost 9 bases and J lost 0, with 15 bases in between. The germline gives CDR1 MDHEN, CDR2 SYDVKM. In DNA form, the CDR3 reads TGTGCCAGTGGACAGCCATCCTCCTCCTATAATTCACCCCTCCACTTT. The encoded protein is CASGQPSSSYNSPLHF.

J is TRBJ2-5 and V is TRBV4-1, with 11 positions matching TRBD2. V lost 2 bases and J lost 4; bases outside the gene matches: 6. The CDR3 contains 16 residues. Germline assignment: CDR1 MGHRA and CDR2 YSYEKL. CDR3 loop: CASSQKGLAGGETQYF. CDR3 DNA: TGCGCCAGCAGCCAAAAGGGGCTAGCGGGAGGAGAGACCCAGTACTTC.

V and J are TRBV7-9 and TRBJ2-1, with 10 bases lining up with TRBD2. The germline V gene encodes CDR1 SEHNR and CDR2 FQNEAQ (reference sequence). The CDR3 covers 16 residues. J lost 8 bases, V lost 4 bases, and 11 bases had no gene match. CDR3 sequence (DNA): TGTGCCAGCAGCTATCCCGGGACTAGCGAGGTGGATGAGCAGTTCTTC. This encodes CASSYPGTSEVDEQFF.

The V call is TRBV7-2, the J call TRBJ2-2; 7 bases match TRBD2. This CDR3 contains 17 residues. V lost 2 bases and J lost 4; bases outside the gene matches: 10. CDR1 is SGHTA, CDR2 FQGNSA, per germline. The DNA for the CDR3 is TGTGCCAGCAGCTTAACCCGCGGGAGTATTGCCACCGGGGAGCTGTTTTTT. Translating it yields CASSLTRGSIATGELFF. Together with reference TRBV7-2 and TRBJ2-2, the CDR3 gives the full variable domain: GAGVSQSPSNKVTEKGKDVELRCDPISGHTALYWYRQSLGQGLEFLIYFQGNSAPDKSGLPSDRFSAERTGGSVSTLTIQRTQQEDSAVYLCASSLTRGSIATGELFFGEGSRLTVL.

This chain joins TRBV5-6 and TRBJ1-5, with a possible D match to TRBD1 (6 bases). Trimming left V 2 bases short and J 1 base short, with 13 bases between. The CDR3 runs 16 residues. Germline V gives CDR1 SGHDT, CDR2 YYEEEE. CDR3 coding DNA: TGTGCCAGCAGCTTCTCCCCACAGGGAAGCAATCAGCCCCAGCATTTT. The encoded protein is CASSFSPQGSNQPQHF.

The chain couples TRBV14 to TRBJ1-2; D not resolved. The CDR3 runs to 13 residues. Per the germline V gene, CDR1 is SGHDN and CDR2 is FVKESK. V was clipped by 0 bases and J by 7 bases, with 9 bases between them. The CDR3 spells CASSQEWSSGYTF. In DNA form, the CDR3 reads TGTGCCAGCAGCCAAGAATGGAGTAGTGGCTACACCTTC. Complete variable domain (other parts from reference TRBV14 and TRBJ1-2): EAGVTQFPSHSVIEKGQTVTLRCDPISGHDNLYWYRRVMGKEIKFLLHFVKESKQDESGMPNNRFLAERTGGTYSTLKVQPAELEDSGVYFCASSQEWSSGYTFGSGTRLTVV.

The chain links TRBV2 to TRBJ2-2, with a possible D match to TRBD1 (5 bases). V lost 5 bases and J 3 bases, leaving 10 bases between the germline ends. Germline CDR1 and CDR2: SNHLY and FYNNEI. The CDR3 has 14 residues. CDR3: CASSKTAYTGELFF. CDR3 bases: TGTGCCAGCAGTAAGACAGCCTACACCGGGGAGCTGTTTTTT.

This chain uses TRBV7-2 with TRBJ2-3, with unresolved D. Trimming pared 3 bases from V and 1 base from J, leaving 14 bases between. Per the germline V gene, CDR1 is SGHTA and CDR2 is FQGNSA. The CDR3 consists of 16 residues. CDR3 region: CASSFFPLEGTDTQYF. CDR3 DNA: TGTGCCAGCAGCTTTTTCCCTCTCGAGGGCACAGATACGCAGTATTTT.

V is TRBV14 and J is TRBJ2-6, with a tentative D call TRBD1 (6 bases). Germline V gene data show CDR1 as SGHDN and CDR2 as FVKESK. V dropped 1 base and J dropped 0 bases, with 19 bases sitting between them. The CDR3 has 20 residues. As DNA, the CDR3 is TGTGCCAGCAGCCAAGGAGTTGTAGGGGGTTTTAGCTCTGGGGCCAACGTCCTGACTTTC. Residues: CASSQGVVGGFSSGANVLTF.

The CDR3 DNA reads TGCGCCAGCAGCCAAGATCCCCAGCGGGGGGGGCTTTCCCCAGATACGCAGTATTTT. Amino acids: CASSQDPQRGGLSPDTQYF. The chain uses TRBV4-3 and TRBJ2-3; 10 bases align to TRBD2. V shed 0 bases and J 4 bases; nucleotides not matched to a gene: 13. Germline values: CDR1 LGHNA, CDR2 YSLEER. This CDR3 is 19 amino acids long.

The J gene is TRBJ1-5, the V gene TRBV10-3; TRBD1 is a possible D gene (6 bases). Germline V gene sequence: CDR1 ENHRY, CDR2 SYGVKD. CDR3 length: 14 amino acids. V lost 0 bases, J lost 7 bases, and 10 bases lay in between. CDR3 protein: CAISESGGGQPQHF. The CDR3, as DNA: TGTGCCATCAGTGAGTCGGGAGGGGGACAGCCCCAGCATTTT.

The chain links TRBV28 to TRBJ2-1; 12 bases map to TRBD2. Germline values: CDR1 MDHEN, CDR2 SYDVKM. The length of the CDR3 is 16 residues. J gave up 9 bases and V 5 bases, and 11 bases lay outside the gene matches. The CDR3 region is CASSRVGLAGGPEQFF. CDR3 in DNA: TGTGCCAGCAGTAGAGTGGGCCTAGCGGGAGGGCCTGAGCAGTTCTTC.

The chain has TRBV5-5 and TRBJ2-7; 8 bases match TRBD1. There are 14 residues in the CDR3. Trimming took 2 bases from V and 6 from J; bases not matched to a gene: 7. Germline CDR1 SGHKS, CDR2 YYEKEE (reference sequence). The chain's CDR3 is CASSLGQGVSEQYF. The CDR3 nucleotides read TGTGCCAGCAGCTTAGGACAGGGTGTGAGCGAGCAGTACTTC.

V gene TRBV7-8 combines with J gene TRBJ1-1; 7 bases are shared with TRBD1. The CDR3 is made up of 14 amino acids. Losses at the gene ends were 0 bases for V and 5 bases for J; bases not matched to a gene: 3. The germline V gene has CDR1 SGHVS and CDR2 FQNEAQ. The CDR3 DNA is TGTGCCAGCAGCTTAGCTTCAGGGGGGACTGAAGCTTTCTTT. Amino acids: CASSLASGGTEAFF.

CDR3 DNA: TGTGCCAGCAGTTACTCGGTGACAGGTCACAATGAGCAGTTCTTC. Encoded protein: CASSYSVTGHNEQFF. The chain has TRBV6-2 or TRBV6-3 and TRBJ2-1; TRBD1 is a possible D gene (6 bases). The CDR3 runs 15 residues. Trimming left V 0 bases short and J 5 bases short, with 11 bases between. Germline CDR1 is MNHEY and CDR2 is SVGEGT.

The V gene is TRBV6-5, the J gene TRBJ1-2, with TRBD1 matching over 8 bases. V was pared by 6 bases and J by 8 bases, with 8 bases of the junction left unmatched. Germline loops: CDR1 MNHEY, CDR2 SVGAGI. The CDR3 is 13 residues long. This CDR3 is CASSNRQGSGYTF. The DNA of the CDR3 is TGTGCCAGCAGCAATCGACAGGGGAGCGGCTACACCTTC.

The chain recombines TRBV29-1 with TRBJ2-7; D remains unclear. Germline V gene data show CDR1 as SQVTM and CDR2 as ANQGSEA. The CDR3 runs 10 residues. Trimming removed 4 bases at V and 6 bases at J, with 7 bases between. The chain's CDR3 is CSVVGVEQYF. As DNA, the CDR3 is TGCAGCGTTGTCGGAGTCGAGCAGTACTTC.

The chain carries TRBV7-9 and TRBJ1-3, with D unclear. Trimming shortened V by 5 bases and J by 4 bases, and 6 bases separated the two germline ends. The CDR3 contains 12 residues. Germline values: CDR1 SEHNR, CDR2 FQNEAQ (reference sequence). DNA for the CDR3: TGTGCCAGCAGCCGTGTGGGAAACACCATATATTTT. This encodes CASSRVGNTIYF.

This clone showed up just once. The chain employs TRBV5-6 and TRBJ1-2, with D hard to call. The germline V gene has CDR1 SGHDT and CDR2 YYEEEE. V lost 6 bases and J 4 bases, leaving 16 bases between the germline ends. The CDR3 contains 14 residues. CDR3 in DNA: TGTGCCAGCACCCGTGGGAGCCCAGTCTATGGCTACACCTTC. This translates into CASTRGSPVYGYTF.

V usage is TRBV27 and J usage is TRBJ2-1; 10 nucleotides line up with TRBD1. Germline V gene sequence: CDR1 MNHEY, CDR2 SMNVEV (reference sequence). The CDR3 has 17 amino acids. Trimming removed 5 bases from V and 7 bases from J; junction bases left unmatched: 14. The CDR3 DNA reads TGTGCCAGCAGTAGATCCTCGGGACAGGGGCGATCAAATGAGCAGTTCTTC. It specifies CASSRSSGQGRSNEQFF.